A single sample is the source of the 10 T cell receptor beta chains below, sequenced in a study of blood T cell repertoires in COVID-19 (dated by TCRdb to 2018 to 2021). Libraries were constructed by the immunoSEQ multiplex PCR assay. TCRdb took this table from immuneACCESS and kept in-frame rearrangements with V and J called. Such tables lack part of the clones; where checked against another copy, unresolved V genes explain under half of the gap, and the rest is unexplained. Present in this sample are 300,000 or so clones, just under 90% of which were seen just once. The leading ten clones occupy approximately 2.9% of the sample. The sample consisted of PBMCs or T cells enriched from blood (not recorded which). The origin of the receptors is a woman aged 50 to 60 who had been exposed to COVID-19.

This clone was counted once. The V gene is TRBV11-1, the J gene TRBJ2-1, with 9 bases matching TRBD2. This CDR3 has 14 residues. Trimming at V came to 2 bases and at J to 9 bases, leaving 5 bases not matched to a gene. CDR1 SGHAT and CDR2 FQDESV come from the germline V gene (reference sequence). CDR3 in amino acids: CASSLWRGGGEQFF. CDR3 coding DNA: TGTGCCAGCAGCTTATGGCGGGGGGGTGGTGAGCAGTTCTTC.

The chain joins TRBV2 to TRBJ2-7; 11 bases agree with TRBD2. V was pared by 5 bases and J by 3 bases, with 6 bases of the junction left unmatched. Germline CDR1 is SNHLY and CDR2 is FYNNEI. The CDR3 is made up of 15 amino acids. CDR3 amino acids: CASSNSGTSGYEQYF. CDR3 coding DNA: TGTGCCAGCAGTAACTCCGGGACTAGCGGCTACGAGCAGTACTTC. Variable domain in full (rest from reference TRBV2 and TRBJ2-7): EPEVTQTPSHQVTQMGQEVILRCVPISNHLYFYWYRQILGQKVEFLVSFYNNEISEKSEIFDDQFSVERPDGSNFTLKIRSTKLEDSAMYFCASSNSGTSGYEQYFGPGTRLTVT.

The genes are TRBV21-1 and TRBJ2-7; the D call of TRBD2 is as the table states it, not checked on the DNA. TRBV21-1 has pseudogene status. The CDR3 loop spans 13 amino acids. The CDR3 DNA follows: TGTGCCAGCAGCAATGCGATACCCTACGAGCAGTACTTC. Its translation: CASSNAIPYEQYF.

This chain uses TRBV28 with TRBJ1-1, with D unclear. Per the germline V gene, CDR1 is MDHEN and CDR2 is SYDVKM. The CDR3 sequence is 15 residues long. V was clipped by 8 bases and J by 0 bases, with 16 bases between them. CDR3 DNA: TGTGCCAGCGTACGATTGTCGGGTATGAACACTGAAGCTTTCTTT. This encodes CASVRLSGMNTEAFF.

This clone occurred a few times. DNA of the CDR3: TGCGCCAGCAGCGTAGGGGAGGGGATACATGGCTACACCTTC. Amino acid sequence: CASSVGEGIHGYTF. The V and J genes are TRBV5-1 and TRBJ1-2, with TRBD1 as a possible D gene (5 bases). The V gene's germline CDR1 is SGHRS and CDR2 YFSETQ. V was cut by 4 bases and J by 6 bases, with 16 bases left in between. CDR3 length: 14 residues.

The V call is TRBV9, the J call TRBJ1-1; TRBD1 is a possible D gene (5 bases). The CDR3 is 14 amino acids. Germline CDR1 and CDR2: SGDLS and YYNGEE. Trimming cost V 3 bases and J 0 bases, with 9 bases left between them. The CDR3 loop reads CASSAGLMNTEAFF. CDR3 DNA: TGTGCCAGCAGCGCGGGACTTATGAACACTGAAGCTTTCTTT. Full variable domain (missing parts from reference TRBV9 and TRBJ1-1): DSGVTQTPKHLITATGQRVTLRCSPRSGDLSVYWYQQSLDQGLQFLIQYYNGEERAKGNILERFSAQQFPDLHSELNLSSLELGDSALYFCASSAGLMNTEAFFGQGTRLTVV.

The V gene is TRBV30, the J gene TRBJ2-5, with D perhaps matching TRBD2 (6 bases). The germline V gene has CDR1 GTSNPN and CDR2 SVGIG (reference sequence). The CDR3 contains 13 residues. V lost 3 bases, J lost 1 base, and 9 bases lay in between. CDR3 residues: CAWRRSGQETQYF. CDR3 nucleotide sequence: TGTGCCTGGAGGCGTAGCGGCCAAGAGACCCAGTACTTC.

CDR3 protein: CASSFTSYTEAFF. The CDR3 DNA follows: TGTGCCAGCAGCTTTACAAGTTACACTGAAGCTTTCTTT. The gene calls are TRBV7-8 and TRBJ1-1; D unclear. From germline, CDR1 is SGHVS and CDR2 FQNEAQ. Trimming took off 3 bases at V and 3 bases at J, with 8 bases between the two ends. The CDR3 extends over 13 amino acids.

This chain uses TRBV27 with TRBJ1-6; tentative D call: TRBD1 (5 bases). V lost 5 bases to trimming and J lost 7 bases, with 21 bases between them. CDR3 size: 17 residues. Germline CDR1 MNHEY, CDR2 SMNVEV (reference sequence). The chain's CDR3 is CASSTQTPGRGNSPLHF. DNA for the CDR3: TGTGCCAGCAGTACGCAGACGCCGGGACGGGGGAATTCACCCCTCCACTTT.

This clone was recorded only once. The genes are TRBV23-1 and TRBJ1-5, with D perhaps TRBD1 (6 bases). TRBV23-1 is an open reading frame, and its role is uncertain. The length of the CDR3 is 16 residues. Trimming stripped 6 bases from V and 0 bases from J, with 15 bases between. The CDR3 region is CASRQEGDYSNQPQHF. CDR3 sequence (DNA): TGCGCCAGCAGGCAAGAGGGGGATTATAGCAATCAGCCCCAGCATTTT.